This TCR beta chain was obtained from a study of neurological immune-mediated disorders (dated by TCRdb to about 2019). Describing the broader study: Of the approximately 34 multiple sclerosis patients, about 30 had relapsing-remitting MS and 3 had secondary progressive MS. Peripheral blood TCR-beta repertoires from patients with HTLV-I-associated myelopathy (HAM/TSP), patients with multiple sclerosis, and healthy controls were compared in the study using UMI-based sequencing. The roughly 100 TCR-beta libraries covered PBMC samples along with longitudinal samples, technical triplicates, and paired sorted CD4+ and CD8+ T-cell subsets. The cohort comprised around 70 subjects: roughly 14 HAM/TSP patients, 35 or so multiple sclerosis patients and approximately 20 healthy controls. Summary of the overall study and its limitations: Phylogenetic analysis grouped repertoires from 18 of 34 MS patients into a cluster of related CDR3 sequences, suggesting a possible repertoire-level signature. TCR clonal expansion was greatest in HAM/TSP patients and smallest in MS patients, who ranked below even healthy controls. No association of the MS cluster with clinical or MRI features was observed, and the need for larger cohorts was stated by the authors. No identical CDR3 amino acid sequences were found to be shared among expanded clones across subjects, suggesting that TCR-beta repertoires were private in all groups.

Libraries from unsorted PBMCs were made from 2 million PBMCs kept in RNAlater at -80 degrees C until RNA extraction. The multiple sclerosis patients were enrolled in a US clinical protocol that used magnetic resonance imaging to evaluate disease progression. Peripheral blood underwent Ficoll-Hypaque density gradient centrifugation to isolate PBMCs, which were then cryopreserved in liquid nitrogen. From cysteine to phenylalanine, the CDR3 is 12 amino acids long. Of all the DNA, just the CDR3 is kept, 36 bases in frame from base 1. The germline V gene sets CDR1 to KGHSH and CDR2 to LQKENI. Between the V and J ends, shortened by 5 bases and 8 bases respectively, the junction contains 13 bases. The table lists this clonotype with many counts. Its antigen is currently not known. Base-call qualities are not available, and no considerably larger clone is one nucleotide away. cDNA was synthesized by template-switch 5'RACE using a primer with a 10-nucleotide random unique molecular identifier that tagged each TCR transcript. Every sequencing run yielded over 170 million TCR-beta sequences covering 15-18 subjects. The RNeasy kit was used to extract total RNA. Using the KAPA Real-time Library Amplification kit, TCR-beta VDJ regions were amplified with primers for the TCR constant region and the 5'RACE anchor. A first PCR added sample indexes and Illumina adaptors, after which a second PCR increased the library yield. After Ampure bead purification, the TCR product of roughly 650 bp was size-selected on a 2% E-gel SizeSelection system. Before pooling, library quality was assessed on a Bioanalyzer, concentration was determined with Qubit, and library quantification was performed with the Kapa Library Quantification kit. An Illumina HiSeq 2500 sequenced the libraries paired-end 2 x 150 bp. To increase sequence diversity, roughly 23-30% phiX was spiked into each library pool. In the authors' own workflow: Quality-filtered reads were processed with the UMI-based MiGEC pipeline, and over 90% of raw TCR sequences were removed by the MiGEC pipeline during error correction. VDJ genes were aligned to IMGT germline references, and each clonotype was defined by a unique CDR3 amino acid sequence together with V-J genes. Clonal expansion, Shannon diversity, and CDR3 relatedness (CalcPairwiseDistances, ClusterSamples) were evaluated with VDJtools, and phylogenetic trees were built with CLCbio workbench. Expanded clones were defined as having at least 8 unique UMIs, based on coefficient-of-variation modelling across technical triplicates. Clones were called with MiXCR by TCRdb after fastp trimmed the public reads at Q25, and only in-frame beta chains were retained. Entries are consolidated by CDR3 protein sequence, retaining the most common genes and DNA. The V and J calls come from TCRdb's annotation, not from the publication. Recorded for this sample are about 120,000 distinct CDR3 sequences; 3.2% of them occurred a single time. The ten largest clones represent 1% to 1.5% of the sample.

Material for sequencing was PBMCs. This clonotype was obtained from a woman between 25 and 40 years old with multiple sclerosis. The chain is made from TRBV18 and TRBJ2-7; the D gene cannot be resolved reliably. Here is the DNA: TGTGCCAGCTCATCATACCAGGAGCAGCAGTACTTC. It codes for CASSSYQEQQYF.